The sequence of this T cell receptor beta chain was determined in a study of vaccination effects on CD4 cells after COVID-19 (dated by TCRdb to between 2021 and 2022). For the study in its entirety: The ViraFEST assay stimulated PBMC with viral peptide pools and then used TCR sequencing to identify antigen-specific CD4+ T cell clonotypes by expansion. Post-vaccine samples across the study were collected a median of 72 days after the second dose, with a range of 14 to 241. Altogether, around ten COVID-19 convalescent patients and several SARS-CoV-2-naive healthy vaccine recipients made up the full study. After vaccination, three convalescent patients were sampled both early (day +14) and late (day +241, +227, +161 respectively). In the study, cultures from other donors were sequenced using the Oncomine TCR Beta short-read assay on an Illumina iSeq 100. The study compared SARS-CoV-2 spike-specific CD4+ TCR repertoires before and after mRNA vaccination in COVID-19 convalescent patients and infection-naive vaccine recipients. About 1.8 million PBMC per well were cultured with around 9.8 ug/ml peptides in IMDM containing around 4.6% human AB serum, 8.5 to 10 IU/ml IL-2 and gentamicin.

The V end gives up 3 bases and the J end 11 bases, leaving 13 bases in the junction not matched to a gene. CDR1 is given as SGDLS and CDR2 as YYNGEE, both from the germline V gene. The CDR3 sequence holds 14 residues, the cysteine and phenylalanine included. Of all the DNA, just the CDR3 is kept, 42 bases in frame from base 1. After around ten days of culture, CD4+ T cells were isolated with the EasySep CD4+ T cell isolation kit. PCR-confirmed SARS-CoV-2 infection had occurred in convalescent patients between March and December 2020, before the Alpha, Beta and Delta variants emerged in the United States. Two doses of either the BNT162b2 or the mRNA-1273 mRNA SARS-CoV-2 vaccine were administered to participants. Half of the culture medium was replaced with fresh IL-2-containing medium on days 3 and 7. Unless noted otherwise, every peptide stimulation condition was grown in triplicate wells. Using Ficoll-Paque Plus gradient centrifugation, PBMC were separated from whole blood and then either used fresh or cryopreserved at -140C. Genomic DNA was extracted from cultured CD4+ T cells with the QIAamp micro DNA kit.

To prepare the library, the immunoSEQ multiplex PCR assay was applied. DNA from the cultured, isolated CD4+ T cells was subjected to TCR beta CDR3 sequencing. Under the source paper's analysis protocol: Non-productive TCR sequences were removed, reads were trimmed to the CDR3 region, and CDR3s of at least 7 amino acids were retained. The MANAFEST web app was used to identify antigen-specific clonotypes by comparing expansion in peptide wells with expansion in reference cultures. Positive clones required FDR<0.05 expansion versus reference and all other wells, odds ratio above 5, and frequency above 0.1% in two replicate wells. A clonotype was defined as cross-reactive if the clonotype was significantly expanded both in SARS-CoV-2 spike wells and in at least one common cold coronavirus spike condition. Levenshtein distance calculated with the stringdist R package was used to assess CDR3 similarity, and unrooted trees were constructed with ape in R 3.6.1. TCRdb took over this immuneACCESS table, retaining in-frame rearrangements with V and J assigned. Such tables are incomplete; in checked studies, under half of the missing clones stem from an unresolved V gene, and the remainder is unexplained. V and J calls and clone size are those listed in that table; D and trimming were worked out from the DNA. The sample table holds tens of thousands of clones, of which 76% were seen once. The ten largest clones add up to 3.6% of the sample.

A word on this clone: The clone's antigen remains unknown. Base qualities are missing; no much larger clone stands one base away.

Study-wide findings and limitations: Clones induced by infection and clones induced by vaccination both contracted markedly at late timepoints after vaccination, which fits with T cell responses waning over time. Limitations of the study were the small number of convalescent patients and the absence of early post-infection timepoints. Among convalescent patients, the spike-reactive repertoire after vaccination was made up mainly of new vaccine-induced clones that were largely distinct from the clones induced by infection.

The starting material was CD4+ T cells from PBMCs cultured without peptide, obtained after COVID-19 vaccination. The chain links TRBV9 with TRBJ1-1; TRBD1 matches 7 bases in the middle. The TCR sequence derives from a human donor who had a prior SARS-CoV-2 infection. The DNA sequence reads TGTGCCAGCAGCGACGAGAGAACCAGGGGGGCGGCTTTCTTT. Protein translation: CASSDERTRGAAFF.